The rows below give T cell receptor beta chains drawn from one sample of a study of vaccination effects on CD4 cells after COVID-19. Measured with immunoSEQ multiplex PCR; TCRdb has only the in-frame clones, and not every one. Here the sample spans tens of thousands of clones, around 70% being singletons. No antigens are known for them. The specimen was CD4+ T cells from PBMCs cultured with HIV peptides, collected before COVID-19 vaccination. The receptors here all came from a human donor who had a prior SARS-CoV-2 infection. The CDR3 runs from the conserved cysteine through the conserved F or W. The D gene is left open where the match is weak. A clone size is listed for some rows: how often the clone was seen (once, few, many), or a class if it is expanded.

d_call	clone_size	v_call	j_call	cdr3_nt	cdr3_aa
TRBD1	few	TRBV18	TRBJ1-6	TGTGCCAGCTCACATGGGGGACAGTATAATTCACCCCTCCACTTT	CASSHGGQYNSPLHF
NA	NA	TRBV2	TRBJ2-2	TGTGCCAGCAGTGAAATTCACACCGGGGAGCTGTTTTTT	CASSEIHTGELFF
NA	NA	TRBV2	TRBJ1-5	TGTGCCAGCAGTGAACTGGGGGGCGCCAATCAGCCCCAGCATTTT	CASSELGGANQPQHF
NA	few	TRBV5-6	TRBJ1-6	TGTGCCAGCAGCTTGCCAAATTCACCCCTCCACTTT	CASSLPNSPLHF
NA	NA	TRBV6-1	TRBJ2-3	TGTGCCAGCAGTGCGGGTACTTGGTACCGTGTCACAGATACGCAGTATTTT	CASSAGTWYRVTDTQYF
TRBD2	NA	TRBV6-2/TRBV6-3	TRBJ2-5	TGTGCCAGCAGTTACCCAGCGGGATTAAGGGAGACCCAGTACTTC	CASSYPAGLRETQYF
NA	few	TRBV6-6	TRBJ2-7	TGTGCCAGCAGTTACTATGTGGGACGAAGCGAGCAGTACTTC	CASSYYVGRSEQYF
NA	NA	TRBV5-4	TRBJ2-4	TGTGCCAGCAGCCTTACAGGGAGTCAAAACATTCAGTACTTC	CASSLTGSQNIQYF
NA	NA	TRBV19	TRBJ1-2	TGTGCCAGTAGTATTCTTCTCGCAGGAGTCTATGGCTACACCTTC	CASSILLAGVYGYTF
NA	NA	TRBV2	TRBJ1-4	TGTGCCACCCACAGAGGGGAAGGTGAAAAACTGTTTTTT	CATHRGEGEKLFF
NA	NA	TRBV29-1	TRBJ2-4	TGCAGCTCCCTCAGTGGGGTCGCGGAGGATGTGGGGGCCAAAAACATTCAGTACTTC	CSSLSGVAEDVGAKNIQYF
NA	few	TRBV7-9	TRBJ2-2	TGTGCCAGCAGCCAGAGGCAGAACACCGGGGAGCTGTTTTTT	CASSQRQNTGELFF
NA	NA	TRBV2	TRBJ2-2	TGTGCCAGCAGTGAGTTGGAGGTGGGAAACACCGGGGAGCTGTTTTTT	CASSELEVGNTGELFF
NA	NA	TRBV5-1	TRBJ2-3	TGCGCCAGCAGTCCGGGACCACTCGGGGGCACAGATACGCAGTATTTT	CASSPGPLGGTDTQYF
NA	NA	TRBV7-8	TRBJ2-1	TGTGCCAGCAGCTCCTCCCGACGACAGCCCCTCTACAATGAGCAGTTCTTC	CASSSSRRQPLYNEQFF
NA	NA	TRBV2	TRBJ2-7	TGTGCCAGCAGTGATTCCTACGAGCAGTACTTC	CASSDSYEQYF
NA	few	TRBV5-6	TRBJ1-6	TGTGCCAGCAGCTTGGCCGGGGTCGGTTCACCCCTCCACTTT	CASSLAGVGSPLHF
NA	NA	TRBV3-1/TRBV3-2	TRBJ1-3	TGTGCCAGCAGCCAAAGAAGCTCTGGAAACACCATATATTTT	CASSQRSSGNTIYF
TRBD1	NA	TRBV24-1	TRBJ2-3	TGTGCCACCAGTGATAACAGGGGGAACCCAGATACGCAGTATTTT	CATSDNRGNPDTQYF
TRBD1	NA	TRBV5-1	TRBJ1-2	TGCGCCAGCAGCCAAGGGACAGGGGACTATGGCTACACCTTC	CASSQGTGDYGYTF
TRBD1	few	TRBV11-2	TRBJ2-3	TGTGCCAGCAGCCCGGGACAGGGGACCACAGATACGCAGTATTTT	CASSPGQGTTDTQYF
TRBD2	NA	TRBV7-9	TRBJ2-7	TGTGCCAGCAGCTTAGGCATCGGCGGGGGGGGGACCTACGAGCAGTACTTC	CASSLGIGGGGTYEQYF
NA	NA	TRBV18	TRBJ2-5	TGTGCCAGCTCACCACCGAGCCTTGAGACCCAGTACTTC	CASSPPSLETQYF
TRBD2	NA	TRBV7-6	TRBJ2-5	TGTGCCAGCAGGCCGACGGCAGGGAGGGGCGTGGAGACCCAGTACTTC	CASRPTAGRGVETQYF